The clone carrying this T cell receptor beta chain was recorded a few times. Per the germline V gene, CDR1 is MNHEY and CDR2 is SMNVEV (reference sequence). This CDR3 is built from 15 residues. V lost 8 bases and J lost 6; bases outside the gene matches: 15. This sample was included in a study of cytomegalovirus exposure and HLA in healthy donors. The PCR used 60 Vbeta and 13 Jbeta primers. Repertoires were generated with immunoSEQ multiplex PCR, while TCRdb's copy carries only in-frame clones and drops some. In the table there are under 150,000 clones, about 74% of which are singletons. Sequenced sample: PBMCs. The V call is TRBV27, the J call TRBJ2-7; TRBD1 matches at 8 bases. The origin of this receptor is a man aged 25 to 40 in good health and CMV-seronegative. DNA of the CDR3: TGTGCCAGCTCGGTGGGGGCAGGGGGCGTTTCCGAGCAGTACTTC. Amino acid sequence: CASSVGAGGVSEQYF.